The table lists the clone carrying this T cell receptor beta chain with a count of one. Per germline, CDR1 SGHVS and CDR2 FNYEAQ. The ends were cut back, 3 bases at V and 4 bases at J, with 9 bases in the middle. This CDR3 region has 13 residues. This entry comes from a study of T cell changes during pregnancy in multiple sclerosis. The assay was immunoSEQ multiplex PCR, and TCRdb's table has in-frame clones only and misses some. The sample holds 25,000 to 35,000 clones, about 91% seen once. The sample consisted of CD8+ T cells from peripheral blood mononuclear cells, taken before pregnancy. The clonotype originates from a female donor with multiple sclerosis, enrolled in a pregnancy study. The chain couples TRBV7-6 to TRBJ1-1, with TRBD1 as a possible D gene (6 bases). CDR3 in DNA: TGTGCCAGCAGCTTTGGCAGGGGCACTGAAGCTTTCTTT. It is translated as CASSFGRGTEAFF.